One T cell receptor beta chain is described in this entry. CDR3 length: 13 amino acids. Trimming removed 0 bases at V and 10 bases at J, with 12 bases between. Germline assignment: CDR1 LGHDT and CDR2 YNNKEL (reference sequence). These data belong to a study of blood T cell repertoires in COVID-19. In the study overall: PBMCs, B-cell-depleted T cells, or T cells were the source of the cDNA or gDNA that made up the material.

TCRdb's copy holds only in-frame clones and misses some; the assay was immunoSEQ multiplex PCR. The profile shows around 250,000 clones, 80% to 90% of them singletons. The sequenced sample was peripheral blood. The TCR was taken from a man younger than 45 who had recovered from COVID-19. The chain links TRBV3-1 (or the pseudogene TRBV3-2) to TRBJ1-1; D is unclear. The chain's CDR3 is CASSQDPTNGAFF. The CDR3, as DNA: TGTGCCAGCAGCCAAGATCCCACGAACGGAGCTTTCTTT.